This TCR beta chain was sequenced for a study of blood T cell repertoires in COVID-19. Turning to the study itself: Samples came from the United States, Italy and Spain, spanning acute and convalescent COVID-19.

Using immunoSEQ multiplex PCR, the repertoire was profiled, and TCRdb retains in-frame clones only, with some absent. The sample holds 200,000 to 250,000 clones, about 84% seen once. This clone was counted a few times. The ends were cut back, 5 bases at V and 1 base at J, with 8 bases in the middle. There are 13 residues in the CDR3. Enrolled through a virtual design, the participants were between about 18 and 100 years of age and came from approximately 25 US areas. Participants reported their clinical history, and cohort assignment relied on those reports. Recovered status in Cohort 3 required two negative PCRs, clearance, or symptom resolution.

The V and J genes are TRBV12-3 or TRBV12-4 and TRBJ1-1; D call uncertain. This receptor was obtained from a man aged 55 to 70 who had recovered from COVID-19. The sequencing input was PBMCs or T cells enriched from blood (not recorded which). This CDR3 is CASSQEWNTEAFF. CDR3 in DNA: TGTGCCAGCAGTCAAGAGTGGAACACTGAAGCTTTCTTT.